This passage covers 19 T cell receptor beta chains from one sample sequenced in a study of blood T cell repertoires in COVID-19. Sequencing was performed with immunoSEQ multiplex PCR; in TCRdb, only in-frame clones are kept and a portion is missing. The sample contains just over 350,000 clones, roughly 87% of which appear only once. The sample consisted of PBMCs or T cells enriched from blood (not recorded which). The receptor set was obtained from a woman younger than 45 who had recovered from COVID-19.

The rearrangement links TRBV6-6 to TRBJ2-7; the D gene is possibly TRBD2 (6 bases). Germline V gives CDR1 MNHNY, CDR2 SVGAGI (reference sequence). The CDR3 contains 16 residues. The germline V and J ends were trimmed by 5 bases and 2 bases, with 19 bases remaining between them. The CDR3 region has the DNA TGTGCCAGCAGTATACTTGCGGCGGGGCGAGCCTACGAGCAGTACTTC. Translated, it gives CASSILAAGRAYEQYF.

This clone was seen only a few times. The chain carries TRBV19 and TRBJ1-5, with D possibly being TRBD1 (5 bases). This CDR3 comprises 18 residues. CDR1 LNHDA and CDR2 SQIVND come from the germline V gene (reference sequence). V lost 3 bases and J lost 0, with 18 bases in between. DNA of the CDR3: TGTGCCAGTAGTATCGGTGTTAGGGGCCCCCTTAGCAATCAGCCCCAGCATTTT. It codes for CASSIGVRGPLSNQPQHF.

As regards this clone: Other DNA sequences in this specimen translate into the identical CDR3. The CDR3 DNA reads as TGCAGCGTTGAGGGGCAGATGAACACTGAAGCTTTCTTT. Protein sequence: CSVEGQMNTEAFF. The J gene is TRBJ1-1, the V gene TRBV29-1; weak D call: TRBD1 (5 bases). V dropped 3 bases and J dropped 0 bases, with 8 bases sitting between them. The CDR3 runs to 13 residues. CDR1 is SQVTM, CDR2 ANQGSEA, per germline.

This sequence joins TRBV28 and TRBJ1-6; D ambiguous. Germline assignment: CDR1 MDHEN and CDR2 SYDVKM. Trimming left V 7 bases short and J 10 bases short, with 17 bases between. The length of the CDR3 is 14 residues. The CDR3 sequence: CASKVGSTQSPLHF. DNA for the CDR3: TGTGCCAGCAAAGTCGGGTCCACTCAATCACCCCTCCACTTT.

V is TRBV10-3 and J is TRBJ1-1; a possible D gene is TRBD1 (5 bases). CDR1 is ENHRY and CDR2 is SYGVKD in the germline V gene. The germline V and J ends were trimmed by 3 bases and 11 bases, with 19 bases remaining between them. The CDR3 extends over 14 amino acids. The DNA for the CDR3 is TGTGCCATCAGTGAACTCGAGGGAGGGGTTGGGGCTTTCTTT. The encoded protein is CAISELEGGVGAFF.

This chain links TRBV7-2 with TRBJ1-5; a weak D match, TRBD1 (5 bases). This CDR3 is built from 15 residues. V was shortened by 1 base and J by 4 bases, with 11 bases between the two germline ends. Per the germline V gene, CDR1 is SGHTA and CDR2 is FQGNSA. CDR3 in amino acids: CASSLGSGGNQPQHF. The DNA of the CDR3 is TGTGCCAGCAGCTTAGGATCGGGGGGGAATCAGCCCCAGCATTTT.

This chain connects TRBV5-1 to TRBJ2-7, with unresolved D. Germline CDR1 reads SGHRS; CDR2 reads YFSETQ. CDR3 length equals 16 residues. V lost 2 bases and J lost 1, with 16 bases in between. DNA of the CDR3: TGCGCCAGCAGCTTCAATTTCAGTCCTGATTCCTACGAGCAGTACTTC. This translates into CASSFNFSPDSYEQYF.

The rearrangement links TRBV4-1 to TRBJ2-7, with TRBD1 as a possible D gene (6 bases). The germline V gene has CDR1 MGHRA and CDR2 YSYEKL. This CDR3 has 16 amino acids. Trimming left V 1 base short and J 2 bases short, with 15 bases between. The CDR3 nucleotides are TGCGCCAGCAGCCAAGGATTTAGGGGGTCCACCTACGAGCAGTACTTC. It codes for CASSQGFRGSTYEQYF.

This chain links TRBV5-1 with TRBJ2-5; TRBD1 matches 8 bases. Per germline, CDR1 SGHRS and CDR2 YFSETQ. V dropped 3 bases and J dropped 5; count of bases not matched to a gene: 12. CDR3 length: 16 residues. CDR3 sequence: CASSYNPGGDRETQYF. The CDR3 DNA follows: TGCGCCAGCAGCTACAATCCAGGGGGCGACCGCGAGACCCAGTACTTC.

This chain connects TRBV5-1 to TRBJ2-4; 9 bases fit TRBD1. Germline assignment: CDR1 SGHRS and CDR2 YFSETQ. CDR3 size: 16 residues. Trimming at V came to 4 bases and at J to 1 base, leaving 6 bases not matched to a gene. The CDR3 region has the DNA TGCGCCAGCAGCCATACAGGGGGCCGGGCCAAAAACATTCAGTACTTC. Translating gives CASSHTGGRAKNIQYF.

The CDR3 nucleotides are TGTGCCAGCAGTGTCTACCGGGGACAATGGGCTGGCTACACCTTC. Translation gives CASSVYRGQWAGYTF. This chain uses TRBV28 with TRBJ1-2; a weak D match, TRBD1 (6 bases). Germline CDR1 MDHEN, CDR2 SYDVKM. V was pared by 5 bases and J by 7 bases, with 20 bases between. This CDR3 region has 15 residues.

For this clone: The junction shows a germline mismatch at one end, possibly a read error. The genes are TRBV4-1 and TRBJ2-3; TRBD2 is a possible D gene (6 bases). Germline values: CDR1 MGHRA, CDR2 YSYEKL. The CDR3 has 15 residues. The CDR3 DNA is TGCGCCAGCACCCAATACCCGGGGGGCACAGATACGCAGTATTTT. Translation: CASTQYPGGTDTQYF.

The chain carries TRBV5-8 and TRBJ2-7; TRBD1 matches 10 bases. This CDR3 region has 15 residues. CDR1 and CDR2 from the germline V gene are SGHTS and YDEGEE. V was clipped by 3 bases and J by 2 bases; unmatched bases: 5. CDR3 sequence reads: CASSSVDRGAYEQYF. The CDR3 DNA follows: TGTGCCAGCAGCTCGGTGGACAGGGGGGCCTACGAGCAGTACTTC.

The V gene is TRBV14, the J gene TRBJ1-4; D is uncertain. V lost 2 bases and J 7 bases, leaving 8 bases between the germline ends. Germline CDR1 SGHDN, CDR2 FVKESK. The CDR3 runs to 13 residues. This CDR3 is CASSQPPGEKLFF. Here the CDR3 DNA reads TGTGCCAGCAGCCAACCCCCGGGTGAAAAACTGTTTTTT.

This clone was seen a few times. J is TRBJ1-1 and V is TRBV11-3; 9 nucleotides agree with TRBD1. The V gene's germline CDR1 is SGHNT and CDR2 YENEEA. The V segment lost 5 bases and the J segment 5 bases; nucleotides outside the gene matches: 6. The CDR3 totals 14 residues. The CDR3 DNA reads as TGTGCCAGCAGCCCCGGGACAGGGCGAACTGAAGCTTTCTTT. This gives the protein CASSPGTGRTEAFF.

The V and J genes are TRBV4-2 and TRBJ2-3; TRBD2 might be the D (6 bases). From germline, CDR1 is LGHNA and CDR2 YNFKEQ. There are 16 residues in the CDR3. Trimming removed 1 base at V and 2 bases at J, with 13 bases between. The CDR3 loop is CASSQVWGGTTDTQYF. In DNA form, the CDR3 reads TGTGCCAGCAGCCAAGTTTGGGGCGGGACCACAGATACGCAGTATTTT.

The gene calls are TRBV7-6 and TRBJ2-5, with a possible D match to TRBD2 (7 bases). Trimming left V 6 bases short and J 0 bases short, with 17 bases between. CDR1 and CDR2 (germline): SGHVS, FNYEAQ. The CDR3 runs 16 residues. The CDR3 region is CASRRRGGGYQETQYF. Here the CDR3 DNA reads TGTGCCAGCAGGCGAAGGGGAGGGGGGTACCAAGAGACCCAGTACTTC.

The chain has TRBV6-1 and TRBJ1-2, with D possibly TRBD1 on 6 matching bases. Trimming pared 3 bases from V and 4 bases from J, leaving 18 bases between. The CDR3 is made up of 16 amino acids. Germline-derived CDR1 and CDR2 are MNHNS and SASEGT. CDR3 sequence: CASSDPRQETGYGYTF. For the CDR3, the DNA is TGTGCCAGCAGTGACCCCAGACAGGAAACCGGCTATGGCTACACCTTC.

This clone was recorded only once. The chain combines TRBV18 with TRBJ2-5; TRBD2 might be the D (5 bases). This CDR3 spans 13 amino acids. Trimming removed 3 bases at V and 3 bases at J, with 8 bases between. CDR1 is KGHSH, CDR2 LQKENI, per germline. CDR3 loop: CASSPNGEETQYF. CDR3 sequence (DNA): TGTGCCAGCTCACCTAACGGGGAAGAGACCCAGTACTTC.